The 32 T cell receptor beta chains below come from one sample, sequenced in a study of T cell responses to AZD1222 COVID-19 vaccine. Here immunoSEQ multiplex PCR was the method, and the copy in TCRdb shows in-frame clones only, minus some. This sample has approximately 120,000 clones, with over 75% found just once. Sequencing was performed on peripheral blood, taken on day 0 of AZD1222 vaccination. Source of these receptors: an adult in good health.

For the CDR3, the DNA is TGTGCCAGCACCAGATTGGGAACAGCTTTCTTT. This translates into CASTRLGTAFF. The rearrangement uses TRBV6-5 and TRBJ1-1; no clear D. Germline CDR1 reads MNHEY; CDR2 reads SVGAGI. CDR3 length equals 11 residues. Trimming took 7 bases from V and 10 from J, leaving 13 bases between them.

The V and J genes are TRBV18 and TRBJ1-2; unclear D gene. Trimming cost V 2 bases and J 0 bases, with 13 bases left between them. Germline CDR1 and CDR2: KGHSH and LQKENI. CDR3 length: 16 residues. CDR3 amino acids: CASSPGSDGANYGYTF. CDR3 DNA: TGTGCCAGCTCACCAGGTTCGGACGGAGCTAACTATGGCTACACCTTC. The whole variable domain, filled in from reference TRBV18 and TRBJ1-2, reads NAGVMQNPRHLVRRRGQEARLRCSPMKGHSHVYWYRQLPEEGLKFMVYLQKENIIDESGMPKERFSAEFPKEGPSILRIQQVVRGDSAAYFCASSPGSDGANYGYTFGSGTRLTVV.

This rearrangement joins TRBV5-1 to TRBJ2-7; D remains unclear. V was shortened by 0 bases and J by 0 bases, with 10 bases between the two germline ends. The CDR3 runs 15 residues. CDR1 and CDR2 from the germline V gene are SGHRS and YFSETQ. The CDR3 region is CASSLAAESSYEQYF. CDR3 coding DNA: TGCGCCAGCAGCTTGGCGGCGGAGAGCTCCTACGAGCAGTACTTC.

The chain recombines TRBV6-5 with TRBJ2-7; unclear D gene. CDR3 length: 15 residues. Germline CDR1 is MNHEY and CDR2 is SVGAGI. The ends were cut back, 0 bases at V and 2 bases at J, with 11 bases in the middle. This CDR3 is CASSYSRTSPYEQYF. The CDR3 nucleotides are TGTGCCAGCAGTTACTCGAGGACGTCCCCCTACGAGCAGTACTTC.

V usage is TRBV7-2 and J usage is TRBJ2-1; 11 nucleotides align to TRBD2. The CDR3 runs to 16 residues. Germline CDR1 and CDR2: SGHTA and FQGNSA. V shed 7 bases and J 2 bases; nucleotides not matched to a gene: 7. CDR3 protein: CASTVTSGAAYNEQFF. CDR3 bases: TGTGCCAGCACCGTGACTAGCGGGGCCGCCTACAATGAGCAGTTCTTC. Using reference TRBV7-2 and TRBJ2-1 for the parts outside the CDR3, the full variable domain is GAGVSQSPSNKVTEKGKDVELRCDPISGHTALYWYRQSLGQGLEFLIYFQGNSAPDKSGLPSDRFSAERTGGSVSTLTIQRTQQEDSAVYLCASTVTSGAAYNEQFFGPGTRLTVL.

This clone showed up just a few times. V is TRBV7-6 and J is TRBJ2-1; 11 bases agree with TRBD2. The CDR3 is 17 residues long. Germline V gene data show CDR1 as SGHVS and CDR2 as FNYEAQ. The V and J ends lost 4 bases and 3 bases, in that order; junction bases with no gene match: 8. CDR3 DNA: TGTGCCAGCAGCTCGGATAGCGGGGGGGCAGTCTACAATGAGCAGTTCTTC. As protein: CASSSDSGGAVYNEQFF.

This clone has a single count. This chain joins TRBV30 and TRBJ2-2; D perhaps matches TRBD2 (5 bases). CDR1 is GTSNPN and CDR2 is SVGIG in the germline V gene (reference sequence). V dropped 1 base and J dropped 1 base, with 7 bases sitting between them. There are 14 residues in the CDR3. The CDR3 DNA reads as TGTGCCTGGAGTGCTGGACTGAACACCGGGGAGCTGTTTTTT. Its translation is CAWSAGLNTGELFF.

The chain links TRBV18 to TRBJ2-3; D possibly uses TRBD1 or TRBD2 (5 bases each). The CDR3 is 14 residues long. Germline V gives CDR1 KGHSH, CDR2 LQKENI. Trimming stripped 10 bases from V and 4 bases from J, with 18 bases between. The CDR3 bases are TGTGCCACCTCCCGAGGGGATAGCGCAGATACGCAGTATTTT. Protein product: CATSRGDSADTQYF.

This clone was recorded once. This chain uses TRBV20-1 with TRBJ2-1; no clear D gene. CDR3 length: 11 residues. Germline assignment: CDR1 DFQATT and CDR2 SNEGSKA (reference sequence). Trimming shortened V by 2 bases and J by 10 bases, and 9 bases separated the two germline ends. CDR3 bases: TGCAGTGCTAGAACGGACGGGGAGCAGTTCTTC. Translating gives CSARTDGEQFF.

This clone appeared once. The CDR3 sequence: CASSQGSTEAFF. Here the CDR3 DNA reads TGTGCCAGCAGCCAGGGTAGCACTGAAGCTTTCTTT. This chain links TRBV3-1 (or the pseudogene TRBV3-2) with TRBJ1-1; D is unresolved. CDR1 is LGHDT, CDR2 YNNKEL, per germline (reference sequence). The CDR3 sequence is 12 residues long. With 3 bases removed from V and 4 bases from J, the gap between germline ends came to 6 bases.

This clone occurred a few times. V gene TRBV12-5 combines with J gene TRBJ1-2; D is uncertain. The germline V gene has CDR1 LGHNT and CDR2 FRNRAP. The CDR3 runs 14 residues. Trimming shortened V by 1 base and J by 0 bases, and 6 bases separated the two germline ends. The chain's CDR3 is CASGLGSPNYGYTF. CDR3 nucleotides: TGTGCTAGTGGTTTGGGGAGCCCTAACTATGGCTACACCTTC. Supplemented by reference TRBV12-5 and TRBJ1-2, the full variable domain reads DARVTQTPRHKVTEMGQEVTMRCQPILGHNTVFWYRQTMMQGLELLAYFRNRAPLDDSGMPKDRFSAEMPDATLATLKIQPSEPRDSAVYFCASGLGSPNYGYTFGSGTRLTVV.

The chain joins TRBV9 to TRBJ1-4; D might be TRBD1 (6 bases). Germline CDR1 is SGDLS and CDR2 is YYNGEE. V was cut by 0 bases and J by 7 bases, with 13 bases left in between. The CDR3 consists of 15 residues. The CDR3 DNA reads TGTGCCAGCAGCGTAGTGGCAGGGGATTTTGAAAAACTGTTTTTT. Encoded protein: CASSVVAGDFEKLFF.

V gene TRBV6-5 combines with J gene TRBJ2-1; TRBD2 matches 13 bases. The CDR3 totals 15 residues. V gave up 6 bases and J gave up 7 bases; unmatched junction bases: 6. Germline-derived CDR1 and CDR2 are MNHEY and SVGAGI. CDR3 residues: CASRRTSGSINEQFF. DNA for the CDR3: TGTGCCAGCAGACGGACTAGCGGGAGTATAAATGAGCAGTTCTTC.

The chain combines TRBV6-5 with TRBJ2-1; 12 bases map to TRBD2. The CDR3 extends over 16 amino acids. The trim removed 4 bases at V and 4 bases at J, leaving 5 bases unmatched. Germline V gene data show CDR1 as MNHEY and CDR2 as SVGAGI. DNA of the CDR3: TGTGCCAGCAGTTCGGGGACTAGCGGGTGGTACAATGAGCAGTTCTTC. Translated: CASSSGTSGWYNEQFF.

V is TRBV11-1 and J is TRBJ1-1, with no clear D. This CDR3 has 12 residues. Trimming removed 3 bases at V and 4 bases at J, with 6 bases between. CDR1 and CDR2 (germline): SGHAT, FQDESV (reference sequence). The CDR3 spells CASSFLGTEAFF. For the CDR3, the DNA is TGTGCCAGCAGCTTTTTAGGCACTGAAGCTTTCTTT. The full variable domain, rest sourced from reference TRBV11-1 and TRBJ1-1, is EAEVAQSPRYKITEKSQAVAFWCDPISGHATLYWYRQILGQGPELLVQFQDESVVDDSQLPKDRFSAERLKGVDSTLKIQPAELGDSAMYLCASSFLGTEAFFGQGTRLTVV.

This chain joins TRBV5-1 and TRBJ2-1; 9 bases align to TRBD2. CDR3 length equals 17 residues. The V segment lost 3 bases and the J segment 7 bases; nucleotides outside the gene matches: 14. The germline V gene encodes CDR1 SGHRS and CDR2 YFSETQ. CDR3 protein: CASSSHIAGARGNEQFF. The CDR3, as DNA: TGCGCCAGCAGCTCACATATAGCGGGAGCAAGGGGGAATGAGCAGTTCTTC.

V and J are TRBV10-3 and TRBJ2-7; D possibly corresponds to TRBD2 (6 bases). Trimming took off 8 bases at V and 2 bases at J, with 10 bases between the two ends. This CDR3 has 12 amino acids. Germline V gene lookup returns CDR1 ENHRY and CDR2 SYGVKD. The CDR3, as DNA: TGTGCCATCGGGACTCACACCTACGAGCAGTACTTC. It translates to CAIGTHTYEQYF.

The gene calls are TRBV11-2 and TRBJ1-4, with D tentatively TRBD1 (6 bases). This CDR3 spans 16 amino acids. V lost 5 bases to trimming and J lost 9 bases, with 22 bases between them. CDR1 is SGHAT and CDR2 is FQNNGV in the germline V gene. This chain's CDR3 is CASSPEWGGRGKKLFF. CDR3 coding DNA: TGTGCCAGCAGCCCCGAATGGGGGGGCCGAGGAAAAAAACTGTTTTTT. The variable domain in full, completed from reference TRBV11-2 and TRBJ1-4, reads EAGVAQSPRYKIIEKRQSVAFWCNPISGHATLYWYQQILGQGPKLLIQFQNNGVVDDSQLPKDRFSAERLKGVDSTLKIQPAKLEDSAVYLCASSPEWGGRGKKLFFGSGTQLSVL.

This chain uses TRBV27 with TRBJ2-7; 9 bases fit TRBD2. CDR1 MNHEY and CDR2 SMNVEV come from the germline V gene (reference sequence). V lost 6 bases to trimming and J lost 2 bases; unmatched junction nucleotides: 5. This CDR3 has 14 residues. CDR3 sequence (DNA): TGTGCCAGCAGCCGGAGCGGGGGGACCTACGAGCAGTACTTC. Encoded protein: CASSRSGGTYEQYF.

This clone was recorded only once. The chain has TRBV28 and TRBJ1-5, with no clear D. The V end was cut by 2 bases, the J end by 3 bases, with 17 bases between. CDR1 and CDR2 (germline): MDHEN, SYDVKM. The CDR3 spans 17 residues. The CDR3 nucleotides are TGTGCCAGCAGTTTACCCCGCGCCGGACTGATCAATCAGCCCCAGCATTTT. Translating gives CASSLPRAGLINQPQHF.

V and J are TRBV29-1 and TRBJ1-5; 7 nucleotides agree with TRBD1. The CDR3 runs to 13 residues. The V gene end was trimmed by 6 bases and the J gene end by 5 bases; junction bases not matched to a gene: 7. Germline V gene lookup returns CDR1 SQVTM and CDR2 ANQGSEA. This chain's CDR3 is CSVAGTEDQPQHF. Here the CDR3 DNA reads TGCAGCGTGGCCGGGACAGAGGATCAGCCCCAGCATTTT.

V usage is TRBV11-2 and J usage is TRBJ2-1, with a possible D match to TRBD1 (6 bases). V lost 3 bases to trimming and J lost 6 bases, with 15 bases between them. This CDR3 is built from 15 residues. Germline values: CDR1 SGHAT, CDR2 FQNNGV. This CDR3 is CASSFPGQGFNEQFF. The CDR3 bases are TGTGCCAGCAGCTTTCCGGGACAAGGGTTCAATGAGCAGTTCTTC.

V gene TRBV2 combines with J gene TRBJ1-5; no clear D. The germline V gene has CDR1 SNHLY and CDR2 FYNNEI. Trimming took 4 bases from V and 0 from J, leaving 7 bases between them. The CDR3 spans 14 residues. The CDR3 DNA sequence: TGTGCCAGCAGTGGAGGGTATAGCAATCAGCCCCAGCATTTT. As protein: CASSGGYSNQPQHF.

The chain couples TRBV24-1 to TRBJ2-1, with 7 positions matching TRBD1. Trimming cost V 3 bases and J 2 bases; bases outside gene matches: 3. The CDR3 runs to 15 residues. CDR1 and CDR2 (germline): KGHDR, SFDVKD. The CDR3 DNA reads as TGTGCCACCAGTGATACAGGGGTCCCCTACAATGAGCAGTTCTTC. Translating it yields CATSDTGVPYNEQFF.

The chain employs TRBV7-9 and TRBJ2-7; the D gene is possibly TRBD2 (6 bases). Germline CDR1 is SEHNR and CDR2 is FQNEAQ (reference sequence). This CDR3 region has 17 residues. Trimming pared 7 bases from V and 3 bases from J, leaving 25 bases between. CDR3 amino acids: CASTSGRDYGVSYEQYF. Written as DNA, the CDR3 is TGTGCCAGCACCTCCGGGCGGGATTACGGAGTGAGCTACGAGCAGTACTTC.

The CDR3 DNA is TGTGCCAGCAGCCTGTTCCCAGGGAGCAATCAGCCCCAGCATTTT. It encodes CASSLFPGSNQPQHF. The gene calls are TRBV28 and TRBJ1-5; tentatively, D is TRBD1 (5 bases). CDR3 length: 15 amino acids. V was clipped by 6 bases and J by 1 base, with 13 bases between them. Germline loops: CDR1 MDHEN, CDR2 SYDVKM.

The J gene is TRBJ1-4, the V gene TRBV6-1; D ambiguous. The V end lost 4 bases, the J end lost 3 bases, and 9 bases lay between the germline ends. Germline V gene sequence: CDR1 MNHNS, CDR2 SASEGT. The CDR3 covers 14 residues. The CDR3 reads CASSVRSANEKLFF. CDR3 DNA: TGTGCCAGCAGTGTACGGTCGGCTAATGAAAAACTGTTTTTT.

J is TRBJ1-6 and V is TRBV5-1; D is ambiguous. The germline CDR1 and CDR2 sequences are SGHRS and YFSETQ. The V gene lost 4 bases and the J gene lost 5 bases, with 16 bases spanning the gap. CDR3 length equals 16 residues. DNA for the CDR3: TGCGCCAGCAGCCCTAATGGGCCCACCGATAATTCACCCCTCCACTTT. Encoded protein: CASSPNGPTDNSPLHF.

The CDR3 DNA reads as TGTGCCACCAGCAGAGATGGGAGGGTGCGGGAAAAACTGTTTTTT. This gives the protein CATSRDGRVREKLFF. The genes are TRBV15 and TRBJ1-4; unclear D gene. CDR3 length: 15 amino acids. Trimming stripped 0 bases from V and 8 bases from J, with 13 bases between. In germline, CDR1 is LNHNV, CDR2 YYDKDF (reference sequence).

This chain links TRBV19 with TRBJ2-7; TRBD1 matches at 12 bases. CDR3 length: 17 residues. Germline lookup yields CDR1 LNHDA and CDR2 SQIVND (reference sequence). V was clipped by 7 bases and J by 7 bases; unmatched bases: 17. The CDR3 is CASTDPRDRGLSWEQYF. DNA for the CDR3: TGTGCCAGTACTGACCCCCGGGACAGGGGGCTGTCGTGGGAGCAGTACTTC.

The J gene is TRBJ2-5, the V gene TRBV21-1; the table's D call of TRBD2 was not tested on the DNA. TRBV21-1 is a pseudogene. CDR3 size: 16 residues. The chain's CDR3 is CASERVAGDTQETQYF. In nucleotides, the CDR3 is TGTGCCAGCGAGAGGGTAGCGGGGGATACCCAAGAGACCCAGTACTTC.

This clone came up once. The chain carries TRBV4-3 and TRBJ2-1; D uncertain. V was pared by 1 base and J by 0 bases, with 13 bases between. Per germline, CDR1 LGHNA and CDR2 YSLEER. The CDR3 is made up of 17 amino acids. CDR3 residues: CASSQGSVTSSYNEQFF. DNA for the CDR3: TGCGCCAGCAGCCAAGGTTCAGTGACCAGCTCCTACAATGAGCAGTTCTTC.